This is a list of T cell receptor beta chains from one sample in a study of blood T cell repertoires in COVID-19. Assay: immunoSEQ multiplex PCR; the TCRdb copy retains only in-frame clones and omits some. The data contain 200,000 to 250,000 clones, 85% to 90% of them singletons. Sequenced material: PBMCs or T cells enriched from blood (not recorded which). The receptors derive from a woman between 50 and 59 years old with acute COVID-19. Both conserved end residues are part of each CDR3. D genes are given only for firm matches. Size values are once, few and many counts, or a class for expanded clones, and some rows have none.

d_call	v_call	clone_size	j_call	cdr3_nt	cdr3_aa
TRBD2	TRBV27	NA	TRBJ2-7	TGTGCCAGCAGTTTAGCCGCGACGGGAGGCCCATACTACGAGCAGTACTTC	CASSLAATGGPYYEQYF
TRBD1	TRBV10-3	once	TRBJ1-4	TGTGCCATCAGTGAAGGGACAGGGGGATCTAGGGAAAAACTGTTTTTT	CAISEGTGGSREKLFF
TRBD2	TRBV5-5	NA	TRBJ2-1	TGTGCCAGCAGCTTGGGGCTAGCGGGAGGATACAATGAGCAGTTCTTC	CASSLGLAGGYNEQFF
NA	TRBV30	NA	TRBJ2-3	TGTGCCTGGGACCAGTACACAGATACGCAGTATTTT	CAWDQYTDTQYF
NA	TRBV7-9	NA	TRBJ1-3	TGTGCCAGCAGCTTAGTTTACGGGATTGGAAACACCATATATTTT	CASSLVYGIGNTIYF
TRBD1	TRBV19	NA	TRBJ1-1	TGTGCCAGTAGTATTGCAGGGGGCAACACTGAAGCTTTCTTT	CASSIAGGNTEAFF
TRBD1	TRBV19	NA	TRBJ1-1	TGTGCCAGTAGTAGTCAGGGGGCTCCGAAGGACACTGAAGCTTTCTTT	CASSSQGAPKDTEAFF
TRBD1	TRBV5-1	NA	TRBJ1-2	TGCGCCAGCAGCTTGACAGGGGGAGGTAACTATGGCTACACCTTC	CASSLTGGGNYGYTF
TRBD2	TRBV30	NA	TRBJ2-3	TGTGCCTGGAGTGCGGGACTAGCGGGATGGGATACGCAGTATTTT	CAWSAGLAGWDTQYF
NA	TRBV6-5	NA	TRBJ2-1	TGTGCCAGCAGCACCGGAGTCGACTACAATGAGCAGTTCTTC	CASSTGVDYNEQFF
TRBD1	TRBV3-1/TRBV3-2	NA	TRBJ2-5	TGTGCCAGCAGCCGTGGACAGGGCGGGACCCAGTACTTC	CASSRGQGGTQYF
NA	TRBV5-1	NA	TRBJ2-4	TGCGCCAGCAGCTTGGACGCGGGCCCGAAAAACATTCAGTACTTC	CASSLDAGPKNIQYF
TRBD1	TRBV5-1	NA	TRBJ2-1	TGCGCCAGCAGCTTGTTAGGGACAGGGGTGGTTGAGCAGTTCTTC	CASSLLGTGVVEQFF
TRBD2	TRBV9	once	TRBJ2-2	TGTGCCAGCAGCGTAGGGCTAGCGGTTAACACCGGGGAGCTGTTTTTT	CASSVGLAVNTGELFF
TRBD1	TRBV28	NA	TRBJ2-7	TGTGCCAGCAGTTCCGGGGACAGGGAGGGGGACGAGCAGTACTTC	CASSSGDREGDEQYF
NA	TRBV19	NA	TRBJ1-2	TGTGCCAGTAGTATATCAGGGGCTTATGGCTACACCTTC	CASSISGAYGYTF
TRBD2	TRBV12-5	NA	TRBJ2-1	TGTGCTAGTGGTCCCGGGACTAGCGGGAGGAATGAGCAGTTCTTC	CASGPGTSGRNEQFF
TRBD1	TRBV29-1	NA	TRBJ1-2	TGCAGCGTTGACCATCTCCACCCTACAGGGGGCTCTGGCTACACCTTC	CSVDHLHPTGGSGYTF
TRBD1	TRBV28	NA	TRBJ2-7	TGTGCCAGCACCGGGACAGGGGGTTACGAGCAGTACTTC	CASTGTGGYEQYF
NA	TRBV28	NA	TRBJ1-1	TGTGCCAGCAGTTTCTCCACTGAAGCTTTCTTT	CASSFSTEAFF
NA	TRBV7-9	NA	TRBJ2-7	TGTGCCAGCAGCTTTACAGGGAGGGACCCCTACGAGCAGTACTTC	CASSFTGRDPYEQYF
NA	TRBV29-1	NA	TRBJ1-1	TGCAGCGTGGTACAGGCTCTGAACACTGAAGCTTTCTTT	CSVVQALNTEAFF
TRBD1	TRBV13	NA	TRBJ2-5	TGTGCCAGCAGCTTAGGGCCTACAGGGGGAAGTCGAGAGACCCAGTACTTC	CASSLGPTGGSRETQYF
TRBD2	TRBV4-2	once	TRBJ2-3	TGTGCCAGCAGCCAAGACCCTAGCGGGAGGGCCATGGGAGATACGCAGTATTTT	CASSQDPSGRAMGDTQYF
NA	TRBV19	NA	TRBJ1-1	TGTGCCAGTAGTATCGCAGGGGCGGTCACTGAAGCTTTCTTT	CASSIAGAVTEAFF
TRBD1	TRBV6-5	NA	TRBJ2-2	TGTGCCAGCAGTTACTCGAGGACAGGCGCCGGGGAGCTGTTTTTT	CASSYSRTGAGELFF
TRBD1	TRBV7-9	NA	TRBJ2-5	TGTGCCAGCAGCACCTCCGGGACAGACTTCCAAGAGACCCAGTACTTC	CASSTSGTDFQETQYF
TRBD2	TRBV6-6	NA	TRBJ2-3	TGTGCCAGCAGTTACGAGCTAGCGGCCACAGATACGCAGTATTTT	CASSYELAATDTQYF
NA	TRBV6-6	NA	TRBJ1-1	TGTGCCAGCACGGACAGCATGAACACTGAAGCTTTCTTT	CASTDSMNTEAFF
NA	TRBV5-4	once	TRBJ1-2	TGTGCCAGCAGCTTGGGCAGGGGTAGGGTTGGAGACGGCTACACCTTC	CASSLGRGRVGDGYTF
NA	TRBV6-1	NA	TRBJ1-3	TGTGCCAGCAGTGAACGCTCGACTGCTGGAAACACCATATATTTT	CASSERSTAGNTIYF
TRBD1	TRBV14	NA	TRBJ1-2	TGTGCCAGCAGCCATTTTGGGACAGGGGAACAAGGTGGCTACACCTTC	CASSHFGTGEQGGYTF
TRBD2	TRBV7-8	once	TRBJ2-3	TGTGCCAGCAGCTTACTGCGGGAGTCCGGAGATACGCAGTATTTT	CASSLLRESGDTQYF
TRBD1	TRBV5-6	NA	TRBJ1-3	TGTGCCAGCAGCGTAACAGGGGGTGGTGGAAACACCATATATTTT	CASSVTGGGGNTIYF
NA	TRBV6-5	NA	TRBJ1-5	TGTGCCAGCAGTCCGGGCGGGGAGTATCAGCCCCAGCATTTT	CASSPGGEYQPQHF
NA	TRBV30	NA	TRBJ1-5	TGTGCCTGGAGTGCACAGGGCTCGCAGCCCCAGCATTTT	CAWSAQGSQPQHF
NA	TRBV5-1	NA	TRBJ1-5	TGCGCCAGCAGTCCAGTAGAGGGAAATCAGCCCCAGCATTTT	CASSPVEGNQPQHF
TRBD2	TRBV4-3	once	TRBJ2-1	TGCGCCAGCAGCCAACAGGGACTAGCTCCCCAAAATGAGCAGTTCTTC	CASSQQGLAPQNEQFF
NA	TRBV7-2	NA	TRBJ1-2	TGTGCCAGCAGCTCACCGACGATCCAGGGGAAGACAGGTGGCTACACCTTC	CASSSPTIQGKTGGYTF
TRBD2	TRBV4-2	NA	TRBJ2-1	TGTGCCAGCAGCCTAACTAGCGGGAGTTCCGGGAATGAGCAGTTCTTC	CASSLTSGSSGNEQFF
NA	TRBV7-9	NA	TRBJ1-2	TGTGCCAGCAGCTTACAGGGGCCCTATGGCTACACCTTC	CASSLQGPYGYTF
TRBD2	TRBV5-4	NA	TRBJ2-3	TGTGCCAGCAGCTTAGCGGCTAGCGGGAGTCATACGCAGTATTTT	CASSLAASGSHTQYF
NA	TRBV21-1	NA	TRBJ1-4	TGTGCCAGCAGCAACAGGGATCGAGAAAAACTGTTTTTT	CASSNRDREKLFF
NA	TRBV27	once	TRBJ2-3	TGTGCCAGCAGTTCCAAGGACAGAAACACAGATACGCAGTATTTT	CASSSKDRNTDTQYF
TRBD2	TRBV9	NA	TRBJ2-1	TGTGCCAGCAGCGTACCCGGGACTAGCGGGAGGATCTACAATGAGCAGTTCTTC	CASSVPGTSGRIYNEQFF
TRBD1	TRBV24-1	NA	TRBJ1-4	TGTGCCGCCCAGGGACAGCTTAATGAAAAACTGTTTTTT	CAAQGQLNEKLFF
TRBD1	TRBV27	NA	TRBJ2-7	TGTGCCAGCAGTCCCGGGACAGGGGTGTCCGAGCAGTACTTC	CASSPGTGVSEQYF
TRBD2	TRBV12-5	NA	TRBJ2-1	TGTGCTAGTGGTTTGGGGACTAGCGGCAATGAGCAGTTCTTC	CASGLGTSGNEQFF
NA	TRBV7-2	NA	TRBJ1-1	TGTGCCAGCAAGTCGAGGTTAGGCACTGAAGCTTTCTTT	CASKSRLGTEAFF
TRBD1	TRBV29-1	NA	TRBJ1-2	TGCAGCGTTGAAGCTCCTGGACAGGGCCTCTATGGCTACACCTTC	CSVEAPGQGLYGYTF
TRBD2	TRBV9	NA	TRBJ2-5	TGTGCCAGCAGCTTGGGACTAGCCAGACAAGAGACCCAGTACTTC	CASSLGLARQETQYF
NA	TRBV30	NA	TRBJ2-7	TGTGCCTGGAGTGTTTTTAGGGGTGGCGAGCAGTACTTC	CAWSVFRGGEQYF
NA	TRBV27	NA	TRBJ1-2	TGTGCCAGCAAGGTGGCTACAGGGAACTATGGCTACACCTTC	CASKVATGNYGYTF
TRBD1	TRBV10-3	NA	TRBJ2-7	TGTGCCATCAGTGAGGGGACAGGGGGCTTTTACGAGCAGTACTTC	CAISEGTGGFYEQYF
TRBD1	TRBV27	NA	TRBJ2-3	TGTGCCAGCAGGGGACAGAACACAGATACGCAGTATTTT	CASRGQNTDTQYF
TRBD2	TRBV27	once	TRBJ2-1	TGTGCCAGCAGCCGCGGACTAGCGGAATACAATGAGCAGTTCTTC	CASSRGLAEYNEQFF
TRBD2	TRBV6-5	NA	TRBJ2-7	TGTGCCAGCAGTTACGGACTAGCGGGAGACTACGAGCAGTACTTC	CASSYGLAGDYEQYF
NA	TRBV7-9	NA	TRBJ2-7	TGTGCCAGCAGCTCTCTAATGAGCTCCTACGAGCAGTACTTC	CASSSLMSSYEQYF
TRBD1	TRBV7-2	NA	TRBJ1-3	TGTGCCAGCAGCCGGACAGGGGTTGGAAACACCATATATTTT	CASSRTGVGNTIYF
NA	TRBV27	NA	TRBJ2-2	TGTGCCAGCAGTGGACAGAACACCGGGGAGCTGTTTTTT	CASSGQNTGELFF